The clone carrying this T cell receptor beta chain turned up a few times. This table comes from immunoSEQ multiplex PCR, and its TCRdb copy is limited to in-frame clones, with some not included. The sample has tens of thousands of clones, around 72% seen once. The sample originates from a study of radiation and T cells in renal cell carcinoma. The V and J ends lost 4 bases and 3 bases respectively, with 16 bases between them. The CDR3 is made up of 15 amino acids. Looked up from germline, CDR1 is SGDLS and CDR2 is YYNGEE. The time point: baseline pretreatment blood. Regarding treatment: 15 Gy SBRT to primary tumor, nephrectomy 4 weeks later. Blood was sampled at baseline, 2 weeks and 4 weeks after SBRT.

This TCR derives from a man aged 55 to 70 with renal cell carcinoma. The input for sequencing was blood, taken from a patient whose treatment included radiotherapy and nephrectomy. The gene calls are TRBV9 and TRBJ1-1; tentative D call: TRBD1 (5 bases). The chain's CDR3 is CASSTGSRGHTEAFF. The CDR3 DNA sequence: TGTGCCAGCAGCACCGGGAGCCGGGGCCACACTGAAGCTTTCTTT.